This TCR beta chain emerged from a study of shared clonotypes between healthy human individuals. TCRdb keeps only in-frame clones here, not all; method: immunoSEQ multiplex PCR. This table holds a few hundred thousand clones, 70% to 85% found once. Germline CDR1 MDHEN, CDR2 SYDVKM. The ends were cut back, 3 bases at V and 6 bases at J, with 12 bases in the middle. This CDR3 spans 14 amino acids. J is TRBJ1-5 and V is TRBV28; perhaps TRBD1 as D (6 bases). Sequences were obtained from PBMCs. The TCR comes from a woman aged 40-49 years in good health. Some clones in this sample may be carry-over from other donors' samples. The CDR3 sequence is CASSLVGGPQPQHF. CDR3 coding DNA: TGTGCCAGCAGTTTGGTTGGGGGGCCTCAGCCCCAGCATTTT.